The T cell receptor beta chain under discussion was sequenced for a study of T-cell memory formation after mild COVID-19. About the study: Most TCR clusters belonged to a single donor.

TCRdb reprocessed the 5' RACE reads via MiXCR and lists one record per CDR3 protein. Of about 610,000 distinct CDR3 sequences detected, roughly 17% appear once; the ten largest clones hold roughly 8%. V was pared by 4 bases and J by 5 bases, with 11 bases of the junction left unmatched. CDR3 size: 17 residues. About this clonotype itself: The target antigen is unknown.

Study observations and caveats: Among clones peaking at day 37 in the second wave, SARS-CoV-2 specificity remained unconfirmed. Contracting clones from day 15 to 85 had balanced CD4/CD8; later expanders favoured CD4+.

This TCR was recovered from an adult woman who had mild COVID-19 (a few samples of this study predate the infection). Cell type and time point are not known. The sequenced sample was PBMCs or a T cell subset sorted from them (not recorded which). The chain has TRBV12-3 or TRBV12-4 and TRBJ2-3; TRBD2 matches 11 bases. For the CDR3, the DNA is TGTGCCAGCAGTTCCGGACTAGCGGGCCAATTAAGAGATACGCAGTATTTT. The encoded protein is CASSSGLAGQLRDTQYF.